One sample yielded the 13 T cell receptor beta chains listed below, sequenced in a study of Ad26.COV2.S vaccination and SARS-CoV-2 variants. The table came from immunoSEQ multiplex PCR; TCRdb's copy has only in-frame clones and leaves some out. The repertoire holds approximately 410,000 clones, with approximately 92% as singletons. Treatment in this sample: roughly 19 received Ad26.COV2.S at low or high dose, single or two shots; about 5 received placebo; per-sample allocation not given. The samples date from day 63 after the first vaccine or placebo injection. Sample: peripheral blood, taken in a trial of Ad26.COV2.S vaccine versus placebo. The receptors shown here come from a person aged 18-60 years who received the Ad26.COV2.S COVID-19 vaccine or a placebo.

This chain connects TRBV14 to TRBJ1-6; maybe TRBD1 (6 bases). The V end was cut by 0 bases, the J end by 7 bases, with 10 bases between. Germline V lookup: CDR1 SGHDN, CDR2 FVKESK. This CDR3 contains 15 residues. In DNA, the CDR3 is TGTGCCAGCAGCCAAGATCGAGACAGGAATTCACCCCTCCACTTT. Protein sequence: CASSQDRDRNSPLHF.

The gene calls are TRBV5-1 and TRBJ2-3; no clear D. CDR3 length: 14 amino acids. V shed 0 bases and J shed 2 bases, with 7 bases lying between them. The V gene's germline CDR1 is SGHRS and CDR2 YFSETQ. CDR3 in DNA: TGCGCCAGCAGCTTGGAGGTGCCCACAGATACGCAGTATTTT. Translating gives CASSLEVPTDTQYF.

The chain has TRBV11-3 and TRBJ2-3; D is tentatively TRBD1 or TRBD2 (6 bases each). CDR1 and CDR2 from the germline V gene are SGHNT and YENEEA. The CDR3 runs 17 residues. Trimming pared 0 bases from V and 2 bases from J, leaving 15 bases between. DNA for the CDR3: TGTGCCAGCAGCTTAGATCTTGAGGGGGGCCTCACAGATACGCAGTATTTT. It translates to CASSLDLEGGLTDTQYF.

In its sample, this clone was seen a few times. This sequence joins TRBV2 and TRBJ1-3, with D unclear. Trimming shortened V by 4 bases and J by 3 bases, and 13 bases separated the two germline ends. From germline, CDR1 is SNHLY and CDR2 FYNNEI. The CDR3 runs to 15 residues. CDR3 DNA: TGTGCCAGCAGTGTCGGGGTTAAGGATGGAAACACCATATATTTT. It encodes CASSVGVKDGNTIYF. Full variable domain (outside the CDR3, taken from reference TRBV2 and TRBJ1-3): EPEVTQTPSHQVTQMGQEVILRCVPISNHLYFYWYRQILGQKVEFLVSFYNNEISEKSEIFDDQFSVERPDGSNFTLKIRSTKLEDSAMYFCASSVGVKDGNTIYFGEGSWLTVV.

This chain uses TRBV7-9 with TRBJ1-1; 9 bases are shared with TRBD1. Germline V CDR1 and CDR2: SEHNR, FQNEAQ (reference sequence). The CDR3 length is 14 residues. The J segment lost 5 bases and the V segment lost 5 bases, leaving 6 bases of the junction unmatched. As DNA, the CDR3 is TGTGCCAGCAGCAAGATACAGGGGGCGACTGAAGCTTTCTTT. Translating it yields CASSKIQGATEAFF.

V usage is TRBV20-1 and J usage is TRBJ2-7; D uncertain. CDR3 length: 11 amino acids. V lost 3 bases and J 4 bases, leaving 7 bases between the germline ends. CDR1 and CDR2 from the germline V gene are DFQATT and SNEGSKA (reference sequence). The CDR3 loop is CSASAEYEQYF. The CDR3 DNA follows: TGCAGTGCTAGTGCGGAATACGAGCAGTACTTC.

The chain has TRBV12-5 and TRBJ1-2; 7 nucleotides line up with TRBD1. The germline CDR1 and CDR2 sequences are LGHNT and FRNRAP. The V and J ends lost 5 bases and 4 bases, in that order; junction bases with no gene match: 19. The CDR3 has 18 residues. The CDR3 bases are TGTGCTAGTGGTCCGGCGTTTGGGGAAAACAGGGGCGTCTATGGCTACACCTTC. It is translated as CASGPAFGENRGVYGYTF.

This clone was counted once. The chain couples TRBV6-5 to TRBJ2-5; tentative D call: TRBD1 (6 bases). The CDR3 is 14 amino acids. V dropped 4 bases and J dropped 3 bases, with 12 bases sitting between them. From germline, CDR1 is MNHEY and CDR2 SVGAGI. In DNA form, the CDR3 reads TGTGCCAGCAGTTTCGGACAGACCGAAGAGACCCAGTACTTC. Translation gives CASSFGQTEETQYF.

The chain is built from TRBV2 and TRBJ2-1, with 7 bases that match TRBD2. Germline V gives CDR1 SNHLY, CDR2 FYNNEI. J gave up 3 bases and V 9 bases, and 8 bases lay outside the gene matches. The CDR3 covers 14 residues. The CDR3 nucleotides read TGTGCCAGAGGGACTATTACGGACTACAATGAGCAGTTCTTC. Its protein is CARGTITDYNEQFF.

The chain carries TRBV11-3 and TRBJ2-2; D could derive from TRBD1 or TRBD2 (5 bases each). Per the germline V gene, CDR1 is SGHNT and CDR2 is YENEEA. There are 15 residues in the CDR3. V gave up 0 bases and J gave up 4 bases, with 9 bases separating them. The CDR3, as DNA: TGTGCCAGCAGCTTAGAGGGACCGGTCACCGGGGAGCTGTTTTTT. Translating gives CASSLEGPVTGELFF.

This rearrangement joins TRBV7-2 to TRBJ2-4; no reliable D call. V shed 4 bases and J shed 0 bases, with 10 bases lying between them. The CDR3 totals 15 residues. Germline V gene data show CDR1 as SGHTA and CDR2 as FQGNSA. As DNA, the CDR3 is TGTGCCAGCAGCTATCGTATGGGAGCCAAAAACATTCAGTACTTC. Protein product: CASSYRMGAKNIQYF. The variable domain in full, completed from reference TRBV7-2 and TRBJ2-4, reads GAGVSQSPSNKVTEKGKDVELRCDPISGHTALYWYRQSLGQGLEFLIYFQGNSAPDKSGLPSDRFSAERTGGSVSTLTIQRTQQEDSAVYLCASSYRMGAKNIQYFGAGTRLSVL.

This clone was recorded a few times. The rearrangement uses TRBV5-1 and TRBJ2-7; perhaps D is TRBD1 or TRBD2 (5 bases each). CDR3 size: 17 residues. The germline gives CDR1 SGHRS, CDR2 YFSETQ. V shed 0 bases and J shed 3 bases, with 19 bases lying between them. The CDR3 here is CASSLARGSSVGYEQYF. CDR3 nucleotides: TGCGCCAGCAGCTTGGCGAGGGGTTCAAGTGTCGGCTACGAGCAGTACTTC.

V gene TRBV7-9 combines with J gene TRBJ2-3, with 8 bases lining up with TRBD2. V was pared by 0 bases and J by 5 bases, with 4 bases of the junction left unmatched. From germline, CDR1 is SEHNR and CDR2 FQNEAQ (reference sequence). This CDR3 is built from 15 residues. DNA of the CDR3: TGTGCCAGCAGCTTAGCGCTTACTAGCGGAGATACGCAGTATTTT. Translation gives CASSLALTSGDTQYF. The variable domain in full, completed from reference TRBV7-9 and TRBJ2-3, reads DTGVSQNPRHKITKRGQNVTFRCDPISEHNRLYWYRQTLGQGPEFLTYFQNEAQLEKSRLLSDRFSAERPKGSFSTLEIQRTEQGDSAMYLCASSLALTSGDTQYFGPGTRLTVL.